This TCR beta chain was sequenced during a study of cytomegalovirus exposure and HLA in healthy donors listed by TCRdb under 2017. Notes on the research overall: According to an earlier analysis of 587 of the donors, some 170 million T cells yielded some 110 million unique TCR beta sequences and 250 to 350 Gb of sequence data. Besides the first cohort of 666 subjects, a separate validation cohort made up of some 110 different subjects was used. In an earlier analysis of 500 to 650 of the donors, high-throughput TCR beta sequencing was used to judge whether each TCR beta V gene segment behaved as functional or pseudogenic. To predict cytomegalovirus infection status, the study brought together high-throughput TCR immunosequencing, statistical association of individual TCRs with disease status, and machine learning. All discovery cohort repertoires had been generated on a single sequencing platform. Because of strong linkage in the cohort, roughly five DR-DQ haplotypes were treated as single units for association and clustering. The study aimed to test whether signatures of past pathogen exposure could be identified by cataloging public T cell receptors. Using immunosequencing, the study profiled T cell repertoires from about 610 subjects and related those repertoires to cytomegalovirus serostatus. The number of typed donors differed by locus: roughly 620-640 for A, B, C, DRB1 and DQB1; 522 for DQA1; approximately 600 for DPA1; and approximately 450 for DPB1. Of the roughly 400 genotyped donors, approximately 83% fell in the genetic ancestry cluster associated with self-reported Caucasian donors. Across some 400 genotyped donors of the cohort, an average of about 240,000 unique TCR beta nucleotide sequences per donor were sequenced, and approximately 19% of those sequences were non-productive. A later genetic analysis used genome-wide SNP genotypes for about three fifths of the roughly 700 donors, treating that subset as a discovery cohort. Class I and class II HLA loci were covered by the typing at four-digit resolution. In the later analysis, no new phenotypic data were used to find candidate immune exposures; instead, reliance was placed on TCR beta sequences and their occurrence across donors. An early release that covered some 640 HLA-typed donors contained about 300 gigabases of sequencing data and tens of millions of unique TCR sequences. In a later analysis, previously published TCR beta repertoires from about 670 donors were re-analyzed and high-resolution HLA genotyping was added so that TCR occurrence patterns could be studied. Donor age, sex, ethnicity and CMV serostatus were collected together with the repertoire data.

Worth noting for this clone: Its antigen is not yet known. The sample holds no much larger clone one base away, and base qualities are not on file.

The method was the immunoSEQ multiplex PCR assay. A mixture of 60 forward primers for TCR Vbeta segments and 13 reverse primers for TCR Jbeta segments was used in the multiplex PCR. A multiplex PCR assay on genomic DNA amplified the CDR3 region of rearranged TCR beta genes. Amplified TCR beta libraries were sequenced as 87-base-pair reads on the Illumina HiSeq System. The source study handled its data this way. A later analysis counted tens of millions of unique TCR beta chains across the 666 repertoires, and roughly 10 million of these chains were shared by at least two donors. Raw reads were error-corrected and collapsed into unique sequences by a nearest-neighbor algorithm in which closely related sequences were merged to remove PCR and sequencing errors. CDR3 sequences were aligned to IMGT reference sequences to assign V, D and J gene segments. For a sequence to be retained, a match of at least six nucleotides was required to both a V gene segment and a J gene segment. A rearrangement counted as productive if the CDR3 had no stop codons and remained in frame with V and J, and every other rearrangement counted as non-productive. CDR3 was defined by IMGT convention, running from the second conserved V-encoded cysteine to the conserved J-encoded phenylalanine. The earlier analysis of approximately 590 of the donors excluded any sequence lacking an unambiguous match to a single V gene segment. An earlier analysis of 550 to 650 of the donors classified V segments as functional when productive rearrangements were above 56.7% and as segregating when the standard deviation between donors was above 5%. A statistical classification framework was developed to diagnose cytomegalovirus status using the catalog of TCR beta chain sequences. In a later analysis, V and J genes were assigned by comparing TCR nucleotide sequences against IMGT/GENE-DB human TR gene sequences. A later analysis assigned CDR3 sequences and most-parsimonious VDJ recombination scenarios with the TCRdist pipeline. In a later analysis, each TCR beta chain was defined by its CDR3 amino acid sequence together with its V-gene family, and reads lacking a unique V-gene family were excluded. To address suspected cross-contamination and a sequencing artifact, a later analysis removed 592 highly shared, low-generation-probability nucleotide sequences. A later analysis calculated a clonal expansion index for each public chain from normalized within-repertoire ranks of inferred template counts. A later analysis computed generation probabilities with a VDJ recombination model fitted to out-of-frame rearrangements, and checked the results against IGoR. In a later analysis, TCR-TCR, TCR-HLA and TCR-CMV co-occurrence was scored with hypergeometric tests, and a repertoire-size bias correction was applied to TCR pairs. A later analysis estimated false discovery rates by permuting HLA or CMV assignments 20 times. In a later analysis, co-occurring TCRs were grouped using DBSCAN, with TCRdist sequence similarity added in when clustering inside HLA-allele-positive subsets. For co-occurrence clustering, repertoires with fewer than 30,000 or more than 120,000 public chains were excluded, along with roughly 5 repertoires with anomalous nucleotide sharing. The immuneACCESS repertoire file appears here via TCRdb, limited to in-frame rearrangements. These files lack a portion of the clones; in checked studies, under half of the deficit traces to unresolved V genes, and the cause of the others is not known. That table supplies the V and J calls and clone size; D and trimming were determined from the DNA. The sample table holds roughly 90,000 clones, of which about 73% were seen once. The ten largest clones represent about 4.5% of the sample.

The cohort comprised around 690 healthy bone marrow donors. At the time of sampling, all cohort members were nominally healthy, though unrecorded immune exposures were likely present. The donor was CMV seropositive and belonged to the group of 250 to 300 seropositive cohort members. A peripheral blood sample was collected from each donor, and TCR beta sequencing was performed on peripheral blood mononuclear cells. The Qiagen DNeasy Blood Extraction Kit was used to extract genomic DNA from the blood cell samples. The investigation overall reported the following: A later analysis found that TCR association rates varied across HLA loci, with DRB1 alleles showing the most associated TCRs and HLA-C alleles the fewest. The earlier analysis of a few hundred of the donors excluded 15 to 20 rarely observed V segments, including chromosome 9 orphons, because counts were too low. A later analysis associated around 16,000 TCR beta sequences with specific HLA alleles at a false discovery rate of 0.05. In a later genetic analysis, fewer N-insertions in productive TCRs were reported among donors in an Asian-associated ancestry cluster than the roughly 700-donor mean. The study listed 150 to 200 TCR beta chains as associated with cytomegalovirus. A later analysis found that most CMV-associated TCR beta chains appeared HLA-restricted, with HLA associations seemingly driven largely by CMV exposure. When HLA alleles, especially DR and DQ, strongly co-occurred, attributing TCR associations to individual alleles was difficult. In a later analysis, several top co-occurrence clusters were reported to appear linked to parvovirus B19, influenza, CMV and Epstein-Barr virus. A group of highly shared sequence variants was considered likely to be a technical artifact of the sequencing pipeline. While some public TCRs were present in many individuals, most TCR sequences turned up only very rarely across donors. Cytomegalovirus status was reported to be diagnosed by the classifier with high specificity and sensitivity in both the original and validation cohorts. In a later analysis, HLA-associated TCR beta chains were found to be more clonally expanded and to have lower generation probabilities than equally common non-associated chains. An earlier analysis of several hundred of the donors showed that most TCR beta V segments appeared in productive rearrangements either about 87% or about 30% of the time, which broadly matched IMGT annotations. According to the authors, the approach could potentially be generalized to other disease states and immunological phenotypes. This cohort had only TCR beta chains sequenced, and the lack of alpha or paired-chain data limited which features could be detected. Linkage disequilibrium might explain the correlated functional status among segregating V segments, but an unknown experimental factor could not be excluded. Roughly uniform sequencing depth across donors was assumed in presence/absence analyses, although this assumption may not hold. The 87-base-pair reads could not distinguish some IMGT-functional V segments, including TRBV6-2 and TRBV6-3, so those segments were excluded. A further reported finding was that TCR beta sequences accurately predicted the HLA-A and HLA-B alleles for most subjects in the first cohort. HLA typing was unavailable for some donors at each locus, so association tests used only the typed subset. In vitro tests confirmed that a few of the cytomegalovirus-associated TCR beta chains recognize cytomegalovirus antigens. An association between a missense DCLRE1C variant and V-gene and J-gene trimming of TCR beta chains was found in a later genetic analysis and replicated in an independent cohort. Immune exposure information for the cohort was limited to CMV serostatus.

Based on the germline V gene (reference sequence), the CDR1 and CDR2 sequences are GTSNPN and SVGIG. Counted from cysteine to phenylalanine, this CDR3 has 15 amino acids. The sequence is cut down to CDR3 DNA, 45 bases in frame from base 1. Trimming at the junction amounts to 2 bases on V and 5 bases on J, and the germline ends lie 18 bases apart. Recombination connected TRBV30 to TRBJ1-1; the best D guess is TRBD1, with 5 bases matching. The sample consisted of PBMCs. The clonotype was recovered from a woman between 40 and 50 years old in good health and CMV-seropositive. The nucleotide sequence reads TGTGCCTGGAGTACGTGGGGGGGGTTTGGAACTGAAGCTTTCTTT. Translation gives CAWSTWGGFGTEAFF.